Listed here is a single T cell receptor (beta chain). This sample was taken from a study of T cell responses to AZD1222 COVID-19 vaccine. Across the study: Second doses that came at about 4 or about 12 weeks were put together.

V lost 1 base to trimming and J lost 4 bases, with 8 bases between them. Germline V gene sequence: CDR1 SGDLS, CDR2 YYNGEE. This CDR3 has 13 residues. The table came from immunoSEQ multiplex PCR; TCRdb's copy has only in-frame clones and leaves some out. In the table there are more than 150,000 clones, just over 90% of which are singletons. The genes are TRBV9 and TRBJ2-5; perhaps TRBD1 as D (6 bases). The sample was peripheral blood, taken on day 0 of AZD1222 vaccination. The source is an adult in good health. The CDR3 DNA sequence: TGTGCCAGCAGCGTAACAGGGAGAGAGACCCAGTACTTC. This sequence encodes CASSVTGRETQYF.